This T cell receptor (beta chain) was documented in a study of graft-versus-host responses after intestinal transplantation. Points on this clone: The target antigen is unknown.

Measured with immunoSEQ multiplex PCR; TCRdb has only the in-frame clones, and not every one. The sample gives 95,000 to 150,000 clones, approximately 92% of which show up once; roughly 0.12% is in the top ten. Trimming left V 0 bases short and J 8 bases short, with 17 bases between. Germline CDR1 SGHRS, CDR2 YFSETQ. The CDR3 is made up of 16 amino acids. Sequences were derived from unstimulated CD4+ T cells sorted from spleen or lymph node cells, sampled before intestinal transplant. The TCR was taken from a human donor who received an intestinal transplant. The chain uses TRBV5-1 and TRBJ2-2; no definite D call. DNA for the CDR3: TGCGCCAGCAGCTTGGTTGGCGAGATCCTTCGGGGGGAGCTGTTTTTT. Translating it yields CASSLVGEILRGELFF.